This TCR beta chain stems from a study of control samples from healthy donors and cancer patients. Assay: immunoSEQ multiplex PCR; the TCRdb copy retains only in-frame clones and omits some. The profile shows tens of thousands of clones, roughly 91% of them singletons. The CDR3 totals 14 residues. Germline-derived CDR1 and CDR2 are MNHNS and SASEGT. Trimming left V 0 bases short and J 9 bases short, with 14 bases between. Sequences were obtained from blood. The TCR originated in a man between 45 and 60 years old in good health. V and J are TRBV6-1 and TRBJ1-2; possibly TRBD1 for D (5 bases). The CDR3, as DNA: TGTGCCAGCAGTGAAGCGCGCGGGGCGGGGAGCTACACCTTC. Amino acids: CASSEARGAGSYTF.